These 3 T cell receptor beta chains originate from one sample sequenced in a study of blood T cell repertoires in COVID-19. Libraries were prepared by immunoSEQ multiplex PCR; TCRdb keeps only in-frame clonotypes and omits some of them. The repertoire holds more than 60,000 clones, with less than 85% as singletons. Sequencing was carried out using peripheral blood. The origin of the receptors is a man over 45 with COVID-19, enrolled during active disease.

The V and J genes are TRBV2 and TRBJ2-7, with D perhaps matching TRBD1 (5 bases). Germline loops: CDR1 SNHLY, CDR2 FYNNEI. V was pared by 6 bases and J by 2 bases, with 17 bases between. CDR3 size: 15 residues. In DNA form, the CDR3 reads TGTGCCAGCAGCCCTCGGACAAACCTGGCCTACGAGCAGTACTTC. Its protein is CASSPRTNLAYEQYF.

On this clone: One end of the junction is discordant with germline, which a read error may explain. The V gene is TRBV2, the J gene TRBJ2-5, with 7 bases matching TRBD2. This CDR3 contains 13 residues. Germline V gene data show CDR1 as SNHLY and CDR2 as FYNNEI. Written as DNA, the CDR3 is TGTGCCAGCAGTGGGGACTACCATGAGACCCAGTACTTC. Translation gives CASSGDYHETQYF.

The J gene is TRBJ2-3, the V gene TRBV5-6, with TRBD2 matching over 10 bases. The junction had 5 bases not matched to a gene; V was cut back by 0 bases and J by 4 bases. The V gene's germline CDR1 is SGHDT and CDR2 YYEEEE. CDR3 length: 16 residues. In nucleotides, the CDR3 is TGTGCCAGCAGCTTGGTGCTAGCGGGGGCTTCAGATACGCAGTATTTT. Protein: CASSLVLAGASDTQYF.